This TCR beta chain originates from a study of breast tumors, draining lymph nodes, adjacent tissues. The study, taken as a whole, reports: Tumor repertoires ranked between lymph nodes and nontumor tissue in diversity, with V and J gene preferences. Most tumor T cells seemingly derive from lymph node, then expand in tumor. The lymph node origin of tumor T cells was framed as consistent with a hypothesis, not demonstrated.

Axillary draining lymph nodes of breast cancer patients supplied the node samples. TCRdb reprocessed the multiplex PCR reads with MiXCR, giving one entry per CDR3 protein. In the table there are 70,000 to 85,000 distinct CDR3 sequences, roughly a fifth of which are singletons. Notes on this clonotype: As yet, its antigen is unknown. This may stem from a read error, because a much larger clone lies one nucleotide away. The conserved closing phenylalanine or tryptophan is absent in this CDR3, likely reflecting a read error.

The CDR3 length is 12 residues. Germline CDR1 reads GTSNPN; CDR2 reads SVGIG (reference sequence). The V and J ends lost 0 bases and 11 bases respectively, with 8 bases between them. The chain recombines TRBV30 with TRBJ1-6; no definite D call. Source material: axillary lymph node tissue. The source of this sequence is a female donor with breast cancer. Some clones in this sample may be carry-over from other donors' samples. For the CDR3, the DNA is TGTGCCTGGAGTGTTCAGAGGCCACCCCTCCACTTG. This gives the protein CAWSVQRPPLHL.